These 22 T cell receptor beta chains share one sample of origin, sequenced in a study of blood T cell repertoires in COVID-19 (dated by TCRdb to the early 2020s). Library preparation was by the immunoSEQ multiplex PCR assay. TCRdb re-hosts the immuneACCESS table, in-frame sequences only. Its copies lack some clones; in the studies checked, an unresolved V gene accounts for under half of them, and the cause for the rest is not known. The sample table records around 250,000 clones; around 90% of these occur just once. The ten largest clonotypes hold roughly 4.3% of the sample. The specimen sequenced was PBMCs or T cells enriched from blood (not recorded which). The receptors were sampled from a woman in her 30s with acute COVID-19.

The chain joins TRBV21-1 to TRBJ1-6; the table's D call TRBD1 went unverified against the DNA. TRBV21-1 is reported as a pseudogene. The CDR3 is 19 residues long. This CDR3 is CASSKNPQKGGASNSPLHF. The CDR3 bases are TGTGCCAGCAGCAAAAACCCACAGAAAGGGGGCGCCTCTAATTCACCCCTCCACTTT.

This clone was detected once. The gene calls are TRBV2 and TRBJ1-2, with TRBD1 matching 8 bases. Trimming took 5 bases from V and 7 from J; bases not matched to a gene: 9. This CDR3 is built from 14 residues. CDR1 SNHLY and CDR2 FYNNEI come from the germline V gene. For the CDR3, the DNA is TGTGCCAGCAGTCGACAGGGGATGCCTCCTGGCTACACCTTC. Translated, it gives CASSRQGMPPGYTF.

This clone appeared once. The chain is built from TRBV2 and TRBJ2-1; TRBD2 aligns across 10 bases. V was pared by 4 bases and J by 3 bases, with 6 bases of the junction left unmatched. This CDR3 comprises 16 residues. The germline gives CDR1 SNHLY, CDR2 FYNNEI. The CDR3 region is CASSGTSGNYYNEQFF. In DNA form, the CDR3 reads TGTGCCAGCAGTGGAACTAGCGGGAACTACTACAATGAGCAGTTCTTC.

This sequence joins TRBV7-3 and TRBJ2-1, with D possibly TRBD1 on 7 matching bases. CDR1 and CDR2 from the germline V gene are SGHTA and FQGTGA. V lost 2 bases to trimming and J lost 5 bases, with 16 bases between them. CDR3 size: 16 residues. Written as DNA, the CDR3 is TGTGCCAGCAGCTTAGGGGGGACAGCGCCGAACAATGAGCAGTTCTTC. Protein sequence: CASSLGGTAPNNEQFF.

This chain joins TRBV6-5 and TRBJ1-6; D is uncertain. From germline, CDR1 is MNHEY and CDR2 SVGAGI. CDR3 length: 14 residues. The V gene lost 5 bases and the J gene lost 9 bases, with 14 bases spanning the gap. CDR3 residues: CASSPSPSGSPLHF. CDR3 in DNA: TGTGCCAGCAGTCCCTCCCCGTCAGGTTCACCCCTCCACTTT.

The chain employs TRBV19 and TRBJ1-5; D ambiguous. There are 12 residues in the CDR3. CDR1 and CDR2 (germline): LNHDA, SQIVND (reference sequence). Between the trimmed V and J ends, which lost 7 bases and 11 bases, there was a span of 15 bases. The CDR3 DNA follows: TGTGCCAGTAAAACCCGGTCGGGGTCCCAGCATTTT. This gives the protein CASKTRSGSQHF.

The table lists this clone with a count of one. This sequence joins TRBV3-1 (or the pseudogene TRBV3-2) and TRBJ2-1, with TRBD2 matching 9 bases. CDR1 LGHDT and CDR2 YNNKEL come from the germline V gene (reference sequence). V trimming: 3 bases; J trimming: 3 bases; junction bases outside the gene matches: 3. This CDR3 spans 15 amino acids. The CDR3, as DNA: TGTGCCAGCAGCCAGAATAGCGGGAGCTACAATGAGCAGTTCTTC. It translates to CASSQNSGSYNEQFF.

The chain uses TRBV15 and TRBJ2-7, with 8 bases matching TRBD2. The CDR3 spans 15 residues. The ends lost 1 base at V and 4 bases at J; junction bases unmatched: 6. Per the germline V gene, CDR1 is LNHNV and CDR2 is YYDKDF (reference sequence). DNA of the CDR3: TGTGCCACCAGCAGAGGGGATAGCGGGAAGTACGAGCAGTACTTC. Its protein product is CATSRGDSGKYEQYF.

The chain combines TRBV7-9 with TRBJ1-5; D remains unclear. The CDR3 is made up of 13 amino acids. The V gene's germline CDR1 is SEHNR and CDR2 FQNEAQ (reference sequence). The germline V and J ends were trimmed by 4 bases and 1 base, with 5 bases remaining between them. CDR3 in DNA: TGTGCCAGCAGCTGGGAGAGCAATCAGCCCCAGCATTTT. It codes for CASSWESNQPQHF.

This chain links TRBV25-1 with TRBJ2-7; D uncertain. Trimming removed 3 bases at V and 0 bases at J, with 6 bases between. CDR1 and CDR2 (germline): MGHDK, SYGVNS. This CDR3 has 13 residues. The CDR3 sequence is CASSDYLSYEQYF. The CDR3 DNA sequence: TGTGCCAGCAGTGACTACCTCTCCTACGAGCAGTACTTC.

This chain connects TRBV6-5 to TRBJ2-7; 8 bases fit TRBD2. Germline CDR1 MNHEY, CDR2 SVGAGI. The J segment lost 1 base and the V segment lost 6 bases, leaving 2 bases of the junction unmatched. This CDR3 contains 13 residues. DNA of the CDR3: TGTGCCAGCAGCGGGAGGGCATCCTACGAGCAGTACTTC. Translation: CASSGRASYEQYF.

The V and J genes are TRBV9 and TRBJ2-1, with 9 bases that match TRBD2. This CDR3 is 15 amino acids long. Germline V lookup: CDR1 SGDLS, CDR2 YYNGEE. The junction had 5 bases not matched to a gene; V was cut back by 3 bases and J by 4 bases. This chain's CDR3 is CASSATSGQYNEQFF. The CDR3 DNA sequence: TGTGCCAGCAGCGCGACTAGCGGACAATACAATGAGCAGTTCTTC.

The J gene is TRBJ2-3, the V gene TRBV3-1 (or the pseudogene TRBV3-2), with 9 bases that match TRBD2. V shed 0 bases, J shed 2 bases, and the junction held 6 bases outside the gene matches. The CDR3 totals 17 residues. Germline V CDR1 and CDR2: LGHDT, YNNKEL (reference sequence). In DNA form, the CDR3 reads TGTGCCAGCAGCCAAGATTCCAGCGGGAGGTCCACAGATACGCAGTATTTT. Its protein product is CASSQDSSGRSTDTQYF.

The chain recombines TRBV24-1 with TRBJ1-1, with a tentative D call TRBD1 (5 bases). With 9 bases removed from V and 7 bases from J, the gap between germline ends came to 14 bases. Germline CDR1 is KGHDR and CDR2 is SFDVKD. The CDR3 runs 12 residues. CDR3 bases: TGTGCCACCCATTTTTGGCAGGGTGAAGCTTTCTTT. Amino acids: CATHFWQGEAFF.

The genes are TRBV6-4 and TRBJ2-1, with a weak D call TRBD2 (6 bases). The germline gives CDR1 MRHNA, CDR2 SNTAGT. Trimming took 6 bases from V and 4 from J, leaving 13 bases between them. This CDR3 has 14 amino acids. The CDR3 DNA is TGTGCCAGCAGCCCTTCGGGGGAATACAATGAGCAGTTCTTC. It encodes CASSPSGEYNEQFF.

The rearrangement links TRBV6-5 to TRBJ2-1, with D tentatively TRBD1 (6 bases). CDR3 size: 16 residues. CDR1 and CDR2 (germline): MNHEY, SVGAGI. V was shortened by 3 bases and J by 7 bases, with 19 bases between the two germline ends. CDR3 loop: CASSYIGLGAGNEQFF. The CDR3 bases are TGTGCCAGCAGTTATATCGGTCTGGGGGCCGGGAATGAGCAGTTCTTC.

There are a few counts of this clone. V is TRBV11-1 and J is TRBJ1-2; TRBD1 might be the D (6 bases). Germline V gene lookup returns CDR1 SGHAT and CDR2 FQDESV (reference sequence). Trimming left V 1 base short and J 5 bases short, with 8 bases between. CDR3 length: 13 amino acids. CDR3 nucleotide sequence: TGTGCCAGCAGCTTAGGGACAGATTATGGCTACACCTTC. This encodes CASSLGTDYGYTF.

The rearrangement uses TRBV27 and TRBJ1-1, with 8 bases fitting TRBD1. V gave up 5 bases and J gave up 4 bases; unmatched junction bases: 18. The CDR3 has 18 residues. The germline V gene has CDR1 MNHEY and CDR2 SMNVEV (reference sequence). DNA for the CDR3: TGTGCCAGCAGTCCCCTTACCACCGGGACAGGCCGGGGCACTGAAGCTTTCTTT. Its translation: CASSPLTTGTGRGTEAFF.

J is TRBJ2-3 and V is TRBV30; 10 bases are a match to TRBD2. The CDR3 is 14 amino acids. The germline CDR1 and CDR2 sequences are GTSNPN and SVGIG (reference sequence). The trim removed 2 bases at V and 4 bases at J, leaving 3 bases unmatched. In nucleotides, the CDR3 is TGTGCCTGGAGTCTAGCGGGAGTCTCAGATACGCAGTATTTT. Protein: CAWSLAGVSDTQYF.

The chain couples TRBV15 to TRBJ2-2, with no clear D. The CDR3 contains 14 residues. Trimming cost V 4 bases and J 3 bases, with 9 bases left between them. CDR1 is LNHNV and CDR2 is YYDKDF in the germline V gene (reference sequence). This CDR3 reads CATSTDRDTGELFF. In DNA form, the CDR3 reads TGTGCCACCAGCACAGACCGGGACACCGGGGAGCTGTTTTTT.

CDR3 region: CASGTWPPSSYNEQFF. The CDR3 DNA reads TGTGCCAGCGGTACGTGGCCTCCCTCCTCCTACAATGAGCAGTTCTTC. V usage is TRBV2 and J usage is TRBJ2-1; D not certain. The CDR3 is made up of 16 amino acids. Germline V gene sequence: CDR1 SNHLY, CDR2 FYNNEI. V was clipped by 8 bases and J by 0 bases, with 17 bases between them.

This clone was found once. The chain is built from TRBV25-1 and TRBJ2-7; 10 positions match TRBD1. The V gene end was trimmed by 5 bases and the J gene end by 2 bases; junction bases not matched to a gene: 3. Germline assignment: CDR1 MGHDK and CDR2 SYGVNS. The CDR3 spans 14 residues. The CDR3 loop is CASSPGTGAYEQYF. The CDR3 DNA follows: TGTGCCAGCAGTCCCGGGACAGGGGCCTACGAGCAGTACTTC.